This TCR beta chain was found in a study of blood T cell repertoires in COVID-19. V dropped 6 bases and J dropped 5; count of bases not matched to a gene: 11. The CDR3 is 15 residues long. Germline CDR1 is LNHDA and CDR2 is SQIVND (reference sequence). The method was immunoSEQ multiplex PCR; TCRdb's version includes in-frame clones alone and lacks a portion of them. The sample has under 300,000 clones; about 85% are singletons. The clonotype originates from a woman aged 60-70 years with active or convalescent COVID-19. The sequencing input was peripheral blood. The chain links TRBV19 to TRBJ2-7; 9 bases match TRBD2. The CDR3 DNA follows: TGTGCCAGTAGCCATTATAGCGGGAGTACGGACGAGCAGTACTTC. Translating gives CASSHYSGSTDEQYF. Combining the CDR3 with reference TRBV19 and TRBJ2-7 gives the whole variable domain DGGITQSPKYLFRKEGQNVTLSCEQNLNHDAMYWYRQDPGQGLRLIYYSQIVNDFQKGDIAEGYSVSREKKESFPLTVTSAQKNPTAFYLCASSHYSGSTDEQYFGPGTRLTVT.